This is a list of T cell receptor beta chains from one sample in a study of a mutant IDH1 vaccine in newly diagnosed glioma. Method: immunoSEQ multiplex PCR; TCRdb's copy keeps in-frame clones and lacks some. Of around 30,000 clones in the sample, about three quarters are singletons; the top ten hold roughly 8.6%. The material sequenced was peripheral blood mononuclear cells (PBMCs), taken from a glioma patient treated with radiotherapy, temozolomide or both. The receptors were sampled from a man aged 45-60 years with glioma. Some clones in this sample may be carry-over from other donors' samples. The CDR3 runs from the conserved cysteine through the conserved F or W. Fields, in order: CDR3 length, J gene, V gene, D gene, CDR3 protein. D genes are given only for firm matches.

>15|TRBJ1-6|TRBV5-1|.
CASSLGSSYNSPLHF
>17|TRBJ2-7|TRBV14|TRBD1
CASSQGDSYGAFYEQYF
>13|TRBJ1-5|TRBV6-5|.
CASSRGENQPQHF
>14|TRBJ1-2|TRBV4-3|.
CASSRTGRGYGYTF
>12|TRBJ2-7|TRBV6-1|.
CASSEVGDEQYF
>13|TRBJ1-4|TRBV18|.
CASSRGTDEKLFF
>15|TRBJ2-4|TRBV2|TRBD2
CASSVQREGKNIQYF
>12|TRBJ1-1|TRBV27|TRBD1
CASSDRGTEAFF
>13|TRBJ1-2|TRBV30|.
CAWSLRLNYGYTF
>13|TRBJ2-5|TRBV30|.
CAWSPWGAQTQYF
>13|TRBJ1-2|TRBV7-9|TRBD1
CASSRDREGGYTF
>16|TRBJ2-2|TRBV14|TRBD1
CASSQAGTGGPGELFF
>14|TRBJ1-3|TRBV6-5|TRBD1
CASSAGTGTRAIYF
>14|TRBJ2-7|TRBV9|TRBD2
CASSVSGALDEQYF
>14|TRBJ2-5|TRBV6-5|TRBD1
CASSPGQVKRTQYF
>11|TRBJ1-1|TRBV30|TRBD1
CASRGSGEAFF
>15|TRBJ2-5|TRBV5-1|TRBD1
CASSSGQGKQETQYF
>15|TRBJ2-2|TRBV11-3|.
CASSLVGGATGELFF
>11|TRBJ1-1|TRBV18|.
CASSRQIEAFF
>14|TRBJ1-1|TRBV27|.
CARTEEELNTEAFF
>14|TRBJ1-2|TRBV5-4|TRBD1
CASSPGQGAWGYTF
>16|TRBJ2-1|TRBV25-1|.
CASSFRTNSPYNEQFF
>16|TRBJ2-6|TRBV27|.
CARKLSGGSGANVLTF
>16|TRBJ2-5|TRBV7-2|.
CASSLAGARGLETQYF
>14|TRBJ1-3|TRBV15|.
CATSRSDRGNTIYF